This T cell receptor beta chain comes out of a study of sequential checkpoint blockade in melanoma. About the study: After both sequences, patients received maintenance nivolumab.

This sample's treatment: randomized to nivolumab then ipilimumab (arm A) or the reverse (arm B). None of the patients previously received DNA-damaging chemotherapy. Sorted cells were live CD3+CD8+, lacking CD19 and CD56, from PBMCs. CDR1 and CDR2 from the germline V gene are SGHTS and YDEGEE. Deletions cut 2 bases from V and 1 base from J, with 9 bases between. This CDR3 is 14 amino acids long. The protocol was immunoSEQ multiplex PCR, while the TCRdb copy is restricted to in-frame clones and leaves out a portion. The repertoire holds tens of thousands of clones, with roughly nine tenths as singletons.

V and J are TRBV5-8 and TRBJ1-1; D is unclear. The source is a human donor with melanoma. This material consisted of CD8+ T cells sorted from blood (inferred from file names), taken from a patient given nivolumab and ipilimumab in sequence. The CDR3 nucleotides read TGTGCCAGCAGCTTTGGCAGTCCGAACACTGAAGCTTTCTTT. Translated, it gives CASSFGSPNTEAFF.